The 15 T cell receptor beta chains given below trace back to one sample, sequenced in a study of shared clonotypes between healthy human individuals. Repertoires were generated with immunoSEQ multiplex PCR, while TCRdb's copy carries only in-frame clones and drops some. The data show 450,000 to 500,000 clones, about 85% seen once. The sample taken for sequencing was PBMCs. These receptors were taken from a woman aged 40 to 55 in good health. Some clones in this sample may be carry-over from other donors' samples.

The chain links TRBV9 to TRBJ2-7, with a weak D call TRBD2 (5 bases). Germline V gives CDR1 SGDLS, CDR2 YYNGEE. This CDR3 is built from 13 residues. V lost 0 bases, J lost 6 bases, and 10 bases lay in between. CDR3 protein: CASSVVLGSEQYF. CDR3 in DNA: TGTGCCAGCAGCGTAGTTTTAGGGAGCGAGCAGTACTTC.

This chain uses TRBV9 with TRBJ2-1; 11 nucleotides align to TRBD2. The CDR3 covers 17 residues. Trimming took 4 bases from V and 8 from J; bases not matched to a gene: 14. CDR1 and CDR2 (germline): SGDLS, YYNGEE. CDR3: CASSLTFSGRAWDEQFF. For the CDR3, the DNA is TGTGCCAGCAGCCTTACATTTAGCGGGAGGGCCTGGGATGAGCAGTTCTTC.

This clone was counted between two and nine times. This sequence is one base from a far larger clone and is likely a read error. The chain carries TRBV30 and TRBJ2-6, with D perhaps matching TRBD2 (5 bases). This CDR3 has 14 residues. Germline V CDR1 and CDR2: GTSNPN, SVGIG (reference sequence). The CDR3 DNA reads as TGTGCCTGTAGTGAGGGCTCTGGGGCCAACGTCCTGACTTTC. This gives the protein CACSEGSGANVLTF.

This clone was seen once. The chain is built from TRBV6-1 and TRBJ1-2; D possibly corresponds to TRBD1 (6 bases). Looked up from germline, CDR1 is MNHNS and CDR2 is SASEGT. CDR3 length: 14 amino acids. Trimming left V 2 bases short and J 8 bases short, with 15 bases between. The CDR3 nucleotides are TGTGCCAGCAGTGAAAAACGGGGGGCTGGCGGCTACACCTTC. Translating it yields CASSEKRGAGGYTF.

The chain is built from TRBV5-4 and TRBJ2-2; 7 bases map to TRBD1. Germline lookup yields CDR1 SGHNT and CDR2 YYREEE (reference sequence). J lost 4 bases, V lost 4 bases, and 4 bases had no gene match. The CDR3 covers 14 residues. The CDR3 bases are TGTGCCAGCAGCACAGGGGTGAGCACCGGGGAGCTGTTTTTT. Its protein is CASSTGVSTGELFF.

This sequence joins TRBV7-3 and TRBJ1-4, with D uncertain. V lost 0 bases and J 8 bases, leaving 13 bases between the germline ends. CDR1 is SGHTA and CDR2 is FQGTGA in the germline V gene. This CDR3 has 15 residues. CDR3 coding DNA: TGTGCCAGCAGCTTAACAGGGATGCCTTCGGAAAAACTGTTTTTT. Residues: CASSLTGMPSEKLFF.

Concerning this clone itself: A far bigger clonotype differs at one base, so this is likely a read error. The same CDR3 arises from other DNA sequences in this sample as well. V is TRBV10-3 and J is TRBJ1-1; TRBD1 agrees at 10 bases. Germline CDR1 is ENHRY and CDR2 is SYGVKD. The CDR3 has 18 residues. As DNA, the CDR3 is TGTGCCATCAGTGAGGAGCCGGGACAGGGGAGGATGAACACTGAAGCCTTCTTT. Its translation is CAISEEPGQGRMNTEAFF.

This clone showed up just a few times. The chain uses TRBV28 and TRBJ1-2; D is unclear. The CDR3 covers 13 residues. V was clipped by 5 bases and J by 8 bases, with 15 bases between them. Germline V gives CDR1 MDHEN, CDR2 SYDVKM. CDR3 coding DNA: TGTGCCAGCAGTGAACCCCCAAGGGAGGGCTACACCTTC. This translates into CASSEPPREGYTF.

The J gene is TRBJ2-2, the V gene TRBV4-2; the D is unclear. This CDR3 contains 15 residues. The germline CDR1 and CDR2 sequences are LGHNA and YNFKEQ. V shed 3 bases and J shed 0 bases, with 8 bases lying between them. The CDR3 sequence: CASSHIPANTGELFF. In DNA form, the CDR3 reads TGTGCCAGCAGCCACATACCCGCGAACACCGGGGAGCTGTTTTTT.

This clone was seen just once. V usage is TRBV10-3 and J usage is TRBJ1-5; TRBD1 agrees at 9 bases. V lost 2 bases to trimming and J lost 7 bases; unmatched junction nucleotides: 12. The CDR3 has 17 amino acids. CDR1 and CDR2 from the germline V gene are ENHRY and SYGVKD. CDR3 residues: CAISERLLDRGGQPQHF. The CDR3 DNA reads as TGTGCCATCAGTGAGAGGCTTTTGGACAGGGGAGGGCAGCCCCAGCATTTT.

The chain has TRBV29-1 and TRBJ2-1; the match to TRBD2 covers 13 bases. The J segment lost 5 bases and the V segment lost 3 bases, leaving 1 base of the junction unmatched. The CDR3 is 14 residues long. Germline values: CDR1 SQVTM, CDR2 ANQGSEA. DNA of the CDR3: TGCAGCGTTGACGGGACTAGCGGGGACAATGAGCAGTTCTTC. This sequence encodes CSVDGTSGDNEQFF.

The chain carries TRBV6-5 and TRBJ1-4; the D gene is possibly TRBD1 (5 bases). Looked up from germline, CDR1 is MNHEY and CDR2 is SVGAGI. The length of the CDR3 is 13 residues. The germline V and J ends were trimmed by 5 bases and 4 bases, with 8 bases remaining between them. CDR3 coding DNA: TGTGCCAGCAGTCGACAGATTAATGAAAAACTGTTTTTT. This sequence encodes CASSRQINEKLFF.

This clone has more than one count but fewer than ten. V is TRBV6-6 and J is TRBJ2-7; no reliable D call. Germline V gives CDR1 MNHNY, CDR2 SVGAGI (reference sequence). V gave up 9 bases and J gave up 0 bases, with 9 bases separating them. The CDR3 has 12 residues. CDR3 DNA sequence: TGTGCCAGTGCACAGAGCTCCTACGAGCAGTACTTC. The encoded protein is CASAQSSYEQYF.

This clone showed up just once. The chain carries TRBV29-1 and TRBJ2-2; 7 bases match TRBD1. There are 14 residues in the CDR3. The V gene's germline CDR1 is SQVTM and CDR2 ANQGSEA. Trimming removed 5 bases from V and 2 bases from J; junction bases left unmatched: 5. The CDR3 sequence is CSVNRDRNTGELFF. The CDR3 region has the DNA TGCAGCGTTAACAGGGACAGAAACACCGGGGAGCTGTTTTTT.

The V gene is TRBV9, the J gene TRBJ1-4, with D possibly TRBD1 on 5 matching bases. The germline gives CDR1 SGDLS, CDR2 YYNGEE. V was clipped by 0 bases and J by 5 bases, with 11 bases between them. This CDR3 spans 15 amino acids. In DNA, the CDR3 is TGTGCCAGCAGCGTAGGGGGCGCGGGGAATGAAAAACTGTTTTTT. Protein product: CASSVGGAGNEKLFF. The complete variable domain, with remaining parts taken from reference TRBV9 and TRBJ1-4, reads DSGVTQTPKHLITATGQRVTLRCSPRSGDLSVYWYQQSLDQGLQFLIQYYNGEERAKGNILERFSAQQFPDLHSELNLSSLELGDSALYFCASSVGGAGNEKLFFGSGTQLSVL.